The 30 T cell receptor beta chains presented below share a single source sample, sequenced in a study of cytomegalovirus exposure and HLA in healthy donors. PCR amplification relied on 60 Vbeta primers (plus 13 Jbeta primers). Profiled with immunoSEQ multiplex PCR; TCRdb holds only in-frame clones, not every one. The sample carries hundreds of thousands of clones, 76% recorded once. Sequenced: PBMCs. These receptors originate from a man aged 18 to 29 in good health and CMV-seronegative.

The chain combines TRBV7-6 with TRBJ1-4; D might be TRBD1 (6 bases). Deletions cut 7 bases from V and 6 bases from J, with 12 bases between. From germline, CDR1 is SGHVS and CDR2 FNYEAQ. There are 13 residues in the CDR3. As DNA, the CDR3 is TGTGCCAGCATGGAGGGGGGGCATGAAAAACTGTTTTTT. Its translation: CASMEGGHEKLFF.

CDR3 DNA: TGTGCCAGTAGTCTCCAGGGAGGCGCCACTGAAGCTTTCTTT. Its protein is CASSLQGGATEAFF. The chain employs TRBV19 and TRBJ1-1, with D possibly TRBD1 on 5 matching bases. This CDR3 comprises 14 residues. Germline V lookup: CDR1 LNHDA, CDR2 SQIVND (reference sequence). With 5 bases removed from V and 4 bases from J, the gap between germline ends came to 14 bases.

The chain recombines TRBV7-9 with TRBJ2-3; no definite D call. The CDR3 runs to 17 residues. In germline, CDR1 is SEHNR, CDR2 FQNEAQ (reference sequence). With 4 bases removed from V and 2 bases from J, the gap between germline ends came to 19 bases. CDR3: CASSSPAARTNTDTQYF. DNA for the CDR3: TGTGCCAGCAGCTCGCCCGCCGCGCGTACTAACACAGATACGCAGTATTTT. The full variable domain, in which reference TRBV7-9 and TRBJ2-3 provide the parts outside the CDR3, is DTGVSQNPRHKITKRGQNVTFRCDPISEHNRLYWYRQTLGQGPEFLTYFQNEAQLEKSRLLSDRFSAERPKGSFSTLEIQRTEQGDSAMYLCASSSPAARTNTDTQYFGPGTRLTVL.

The sample holds a few counts of this clone. The chain links TRBV7-9 to TRBJ2-1, with 14 bases matching TRBD2. CDR1 is SEHNR, CDR2 FQNEAQ, per germline (reference sequence). CDR3 length: 18 residues. V was clipped by 5 bases and J by 3 bases; unmatched bases: 9. CDR3 DNA: TGTGCCAGCAGCCGTGGACTAGCGGGAGGCCGCTTCTACAATGAGCAGTTCTTC. Protein sequence: CASSRGLAGGRFYNEQFF.

This clone was detected a few times. The rearrangement links TRBV19 to TRBJ2-1; no clear D. The germline CDR1 and CDR2 sequences are LNHDA and SQIVND (reference sequence). The V gene lost 4 bases and the J gene lost 9 bases, with 13 bases spanning the gap. CDR3 length: 13 amino acids. The CDR3 sequence: CASSKLERVEQFF. The CDR3 DNA follows: TGTGCCAGTAGTAAATTAGAACGGGTTGAGCAGTTCTTC. Full variable domain (remainder filled in from reference TRBV19 and TRBJ2-1): DGGITQSPKYLFRKEGQNVTLSCEQNLNHDAMYWYRQDPGQGLRLIYYSQIVNDFQKGDIAEGYSVSREKKESFPLTVTSAQKNPTAFYLCASSKLERVEQFFGPGTRLTVL.

V is TRBV6-1 and J is TRBJ2-7, with 9 bases that match TRBD1. The CDR3 runs 14 residues. V dropped 6 bases and J dropped 0; count of bases not matched to a gene: 3. Germline V gives CDR1 MNHNS, CDR2 SASEGT. CDR3 sequence (DNA): TGTGCCAGCAGGCCGGGACAGGGCTCCTACGAGCAGTACTTC. Encoded protein: CASRPGQGSYEQYF.

The chain recombines TRBV6-6 with TRBJ2-1; perhaps TRBD1 as D (6 bases). The CDR3 is 16 amino acids. The germline V gene has CDR1 MNHNY and CDR2 SVGAGI (reference sequence). Trimming left V 8 bases short and J 7 bases short, with 24 bases between. CDR3 protein: CASGVGDIYAGNEQFF. The CDR3 bases are TGTGCCAGCGGAGTAGGGGACATTTACGCGGGTAATGAGCAGTTCTTC.

In the case of this clone: One end of the junction fails to match germline, which may point to a read error. The identical CDR3 is also encoded by other nucleotide sequences in the sample. The V gene is TRBV5-1, the J gene TRBJ1-1; TRBD1 is a possible D gene (5 bases). This CDR3 comprises 14 residues. The germline V gene has CDR1 SGHRS and CDR2 YFSETQ. The CDR3, as DNA: TGCGCCAGCAGCTTGACGCAGGGAAGAACTGAAGCCTTCTTT. It specifies CASSLTQGRTEAFF.

The chain recombines TRBV9 with TRBJ2-3; 11 bases line up with TRBD2. Per the germline V gene, CDR1 is SGDLS and CDR2 is YYNGEE. V lost 0 bases, J lost 1 base, and 4 bases stayed unmatched. The CDR3 is 17 residues long. In nucleotides, the CDR3 is TGTGCCAGCAGCGTAGCTAGCGGGAGGCCCGGCACAGATACGCAGTATTTT. Encoded protein: CASSVASGRPGTDTQYF. The whole variable domain, filled in from reference TRBV9 and TRBJ2-3, reads DSGVTQTPKHLITATGQRVTLRCSPRSGDLSVYWYQQSLDQGLQFLIQYYNGEERAKGNILERFSAQQFPDLHSELNLSSLELGDSALYFCASSVASGRPGTDTQYFGPGTRLTVL.

This rearrangement joins TRBV2 to TRBJ2-2, with 13 bases fitting TRBD2. The CDR3 totals 17 residues. Germline V gene sequence: CDR1 SNHLY, CDR2 FYNNEI. V was pared by 5 bases and J by 3 bases, with 6 bases of the junction left unmatched. DNA of the CDR3: TGTGCCAGCAGTTTTGGACTAGCGGGAGAAGACACCGGGGAGCTGTTTTTT. It translates to CASSFGLAGEDTGELFF.

This chain uses TRBV6-4 with TRBJ2-1; TRBD2 matches 9 bases. Unmatched junction bases numbered 7, after V lost 4 bases and J lost 6 bases. The germline CDR1 and CDR2 sequences are MRHNA and SNTAGT. The CDR3 is 15 amino acids. The CDR3 sequence is CASSVHSLAGNEQFF. CDR3 in DNA: TGTGCCAGCAGTGTACATTCACTAGCGGGCAATGAGCAGTTCTTC.

This clone was observed a few times. The genes are TRBV2 and TRBJ2-3, with D maybe TRBD1 (6 bases). V gave up 8 bases and J gave up 7 bases, with 22 bases separating them. Germline V gives CDR1 SNHLY, CDR2 FYNNEI. The CDR3 has 15 amino acids. This CDR3 is CASDSMGTPSHTQYF. DNA of the CDR3: TGTGCCAGCGATTCAATGGGGACACCCAGCCATACGCAGTATTTT. Full variable domain (remainder filled in from reference TRBV2 and TRBJ2-3): EPEVTQTPSHQVTQMGQEVILRCVPISNHLYFYWYRQILGQKVEFLVSFYNNEISEKSEIFDDQFSVERPDGSNFTLKIRSTKLEDSAMYFCASDSMGTPSHTQYFGPGTRLTVL.

The chain is built from TRBV18 and TRBJ2-2, with D unresolved. The CDR3 has 16 amino acids. CDR1 KGHSH and CDR2 LQKENI come from the germline V gene. Trimming took 1 base from V and 0 from J, leaving 9 bases between them. The CDR3 here is CASSPRRSPNTGELFF. CDR3 bases: TGTGCCAGCTCACCACGCCGTAGCCCGAACACCGGGGAGCTGTTTTTT.

This clone was found a few times. The gene calls are TRBV30 and TRBJ1-1; 9 bases are a match to TRBD1. The length of the CDR3 is 14 residues. Germline CDR1 reads GTSNPN; CDR2 reads SVGIG (reference sequence). The V and J ends lost 3 bases and 1 base, in that order; junction bases with no gene match: 3. CDR3 sequence: CAWSTGQGNTEAFF. The DNA of the CDR3 is TGTGCCTGGAGCACGGGACAGGGGAACACTGAAGCTTTCTTT.

The CDR3 reads CARSPQGREQYF. In DNA form, the CDR3 reads TGTGCCAGAAGCCCCCAGGGGCGCGAGCAGTACTTC. The chain has TRBV7-5 and TRBJ2-7; the table's TRBD1 call for D was not verified on the DNA. TRBV7-5 is assigned pseudogene status. This CDR3 is built from 12 residues.

The chain couples TRBV27 to TRBJ2-3; TRBD2 aligns across 12 bases. The trim removed 2 bases at V and 6 bases at J, leaving 9 bases unmatched. Looked up from germline, CDR1 is MNHEY and CDR2 is SMNVEV (reference sequence). CDR3 size: 17 residues. The CDR3 is CASSLLRLAGAGDTQYF. DNA of the CDR3: TGTGCCAGCAGTTTACTACGACTAGCGGGAGCGGGGGATACGCAGTATTTT.

The chain carries TRBV27 and TRBJ2-5; 11 bases map to TRBD2. With V trimmed by 4 bases and J by 2 bases, 3 bases remained unmatched. The CDR3 is 15 amino acids. Germline CDR1 MNHEY, CDR2 SMNVEV (reference sequence). CDR3 residues: CASSSRLAGQETQYF. For the CDR3, the DNA is TGTGCCAGCAGTTCAAGACTAGCGGGACAAGAGACCCAGTACTTC.

The chain has TRBV30 and TRBJ2-7; tentatively, D is TRBD1 (5 bases). This CDR3 region has 15 residues. Per germline, CDR1 GTSNPN and CDR2 SVGIG (reference sequence). V was cut by 3 bases and J by 0 bases, with 15 bases left in between. The CDR3 DNA reads TGTGCCTGGAGGGAATCAGGGAAAAGCTCCTACGAGCAGTACTTC. Translated: CAWRESGKSSYEQYF.

The rearrangement uses TRBV7-8 and TRBJ2-3, with 13 bases identical to TRBD2. V dropped 5 bases and J dropped 5; count of bases not matched to a gene: 7. This CDR3 region has 16 residues. CDR1 SGHVS and CDR2 FQNEAQ come from the germline V gene. CDR3 DNA sequence: TGTGCCAGCAGCCCCCGGACTAGCGGGAGAGAAGATACGCAGTATTTT. It translates to CASSPRTSGREDTQYF.

The chain links TRBV5-1 to TRBJ2-1; TRBD2 aligns across 8 bases. Germline loops: CDR1 SGHRS, CDR2 YFSETQ. This CDR3 is 16 amino acids long. V dropped 6 bases and J dropped 4; count of bases not matched to a gene: 12. In DNA, the CDR3 is TGCGCCAGCACCCCGACCGGGACTAGGCTTTACAATGAGCAGTTCTTC. Protein sequence: CASTPTGTRLYNEQFF.

The V call is TRBV6-6, the J call TRBJ2-7; 14 positions match TRBD2. This CDR3 region has 16 residues. V was clipped by 0 bases and J by 4 bases; unmatched bases: 2. In germline, CDR1 is MNHNY, CDR2 SVGAGI (reference sequence). The CDR3 sequence is CASSYSGTSGSYEQYF. CDR3 DNA: TGTGCCAGCAGTTACTCGGGGACTAGCGGGAGTTACGAGCAGTACTTC.

This chain joins TRBV28 and TRBJ2-2; the D is unclear. CDR3 length equals 14 residues. Germline assignment: CDR1 MDHEN and CDR2 SYDVKM. The ends were cut back, 3 bases at V and 6 bases at J, with 11 bases in the middle. Here the CDR3 reads CASSFHGIPGELFF. DNA for the CDR3: TGTGCCAGCAGTTTCCACGGTATTCCCGGGGAGCTGTTTTTT.

The rearrangement uses TRBV30 and TRBJ2-2; D unclear. Trimming shortened V by 2 bases and J by 4 bases, and 8 bases separated the two germline ends. The V gene's germline CDR1 is GTSNPN and CDR2 SVGIG (reference sequence). The CDR3 is 13 residues long. The CDR3 sequence: CAWSKPGTGELFF. The CDR3 bases are TGTGCCTGGAGTAAGCCGGGCACCGGGGAGCTGTTTTTT.

The chain uses TRBV5-1 and TRBJ2-5; 9 bases fit TRBD2. The J call may be wrong; the DNA end is better matched by TRBJ2-7. The germline CDR1 and CDR2 sequences are SGHRS and YFSETQ. CDR3 size: 16 residues. In DNA, the CDR3 is TGCGCCAGCAGCTTGGTTCCAGCGGGAGGAAGGTACGAGCAGTACTTC. Amino acids: CASSLVPAGGRYEQYF.

The rearrangement uses TRBV1 and TRBJ2-7; TRBD2, the table's D call, lacks a check against the DNA. TRBV1 is flagged as a pseudogene. The CDR3 is made up of 17 amino acids. For the CDR3, the DNA is TGCACCAGCAGCCAAGGGGGGGGACTAGCGGAGAGGGACGAGCAGTACTTC. Translated, it gives CTSSQGGGLAERDEQYF.

The J gene is TRBJ2-1, the V gene TRBV19; D gene ambiguous. V lost 5 bases and J lost 2, with 7 bases in between. The germline V gene has CDR1 LNHDA and CDR2 SQIVND (reference sequence). The CDR3 totals 13 residues. DNA for the CDR3: TGTGCCAGTAGTTTTTTTACCTACAATGAGCAGTTCTTC. Its translation is CASSFFTYNEQFF.

This clone was seen once. The chain is built from TRBV29-1 and TRBJ1-5; D possibly corresponds to TRBD1 (6 bases). This CDR3 has 17 residues. V gave up 2 bases and J gave up 0 bases, with 17 bases separating them. Per germline, CDR1 SQVTM and CDR2 ANQGSEA. CDR3: CSVEQGQTLYSNQPQHF. In DNA form, the CDR3 reads TGCAGCGTTGAACAGGGGCAAACCCTTTATAGCAATCAGCCCCAGCATTTT.

The chain uses TRBV9 and TRBJ2-5; weak D call: TRBD2 (6 bases). The germline CDR1 and CDR2 sequences are SGDLS and YYNGEE. Trimming removed 2 bases at V and 7 bases at J, with 12 bases between. The CDR3 is 13 amino acids. The CDR3 spells CASSVWGGGTQYF. In DNA, the CDR3 is TGTGCCAGCAGCGTGTGGGGAGGTGGGACCCAGTACTTC.

This rearrangement joins TRBV7-2 to TRBJ1-3; D might be TRBD1 (5 bases). V gave up 1 base and J gave up 4 bases, with 8 bases separating them. This CDR3 spans 14 amino acids. The germline V gene encodes CDR1 SGHTA and CDR2 FQGNSA. CDR3 in DNA: TGTGCCAGCAGCTTAGGCAGGGCCGGAAACACCATATATTTT. It specifies CASSLGRAGNTIYF.

The rearrangement joins TRBV13 to TRBJ2-7; 11 bases agree with TRBD2. This CDR3 contains 16 residues. In germline, CDR1 is PRHDT, CDR2 FYEKMQ (reference sequence). V shed 3 bases, J shed 4 bases, and the junction held 8 bases outside the gene matches. CDR3 loop: CASSFDSGRARYEQYF. The CDR3 bases are TGTGCCAGCAGCTTCGATAGCGGGAGGGCCCGGTACGAGCAGTACTTC.